This T cell receptor beta chain appears in the sequencing data of a study of shared clonotypes between healthy human individuals. Whole-study results and caveats: Sampling involved blood alone; tissue repertoires likely differ.

Assay: immunoSEQ multiplex PCR; the TCRdb copy retains only in-frame clones and omits some. The table records approximately 940,000 clones, approximately 80% of them present only once. Notes on this clone: What it binds is not known.

Sequenced sample: memory CD4+ T cells sorted from blood. The subset was: CD45RA-negative fraction. This TCR was sampled from a man aged 18-30 years in good health.

CDR3 nucleotides: TGTGCCAGCAGTCCCGCTGGGACTTCGGGCACAGATACGCAGTATTTT. This sequence encodes CASSPAGTSGTDTQYF. The chain combines TRBV28 with TRBJ2-3; perhaps TRBD2 as D (6 bases). The V gene's germline CDR1 is MDHEN and CDR2 SYDVKM. V shed 5 bases and J shed 1 base, with 16 bases lying between them. The CDR3 covers 16 residues.